The rows below give T cell receptor beta chains drawn from one sample of a study of T cell repertoires in cytomegalovirus infection. TCRdb reprocessed the reads via MiXCR and lists one record per CDR3 protein. The sample holds more than 200,000 distinct CDR3 sequences, roughly 10% seen once. Sequencing was performed on PBMCs. These receptor sequences come from a human donor in good health (CMV status not recorded). Some clones in this sample may be carry-over from other donors' samples. Each CDR3 is given with its conserved first and last residue. Clone size is given for some rows only: seen once, a few or many times, or a class if the clone is expanded.

-,TRBV29-1,CSVGDRTYEQYF
many,TRBV7-2,CASSSLAGVNEQYF
few,TRBV12-3/TRBV12-4,CASSLGGGGPGYEQYF
-,TRBV4-3,CASSQDLQGAVYGYTF
many,TRBV7-8,CASSARDYNFPETQYF
-,TRBV15,CATSRDLAVQETQYF
-,TRBV7-2,CASSLGGTGSEKLFF
many,TRBV6-8,CASSYTSGRNQETQYF
many,TRBV28,CASSPGHTEAFF
many,TRBV7-9,CASSPPGTGRHGYTF
-,TRBV7-9,CASSPGALIGEQFF
many,TRBV7-4,CAREDRGHDQPQHF
many,TRBV12-3/TRBV12-4,CASSFKGTETSTDTQYF
many,TRBV7-8,CASSFLGTGTDGYTF
few,TRBV30,CAWSVLAGGPGRLLEQYF
many,TRBV7-2,CASSRRQGSGDTQYF
few,TRBV7-2,CASSLTGTGGNEQFF
many,TRBV7-2,CASSLRRGVPNTGELFF
few,TRBV3-1,CASSQESGSYNEQFF
many,TRBV12-3/TRBV12-4,CASSPGTSGIRSSYEQYF
many,TRBV7-2,CASSFADTYEQYF
many,TRBV11-3,CASSSTHYEQYF
-,TRBV6-6,CASSPTTGQGRNTIYF
-,TRBV19,CASSKNRERNTEAFF
few,TRBV7-2,CASSFGVLGVKTDYEQYF
many,TRBV7-4,CASSLAPLADQYQETQYF
many,TRBV7-2,CASTDFADRAQETQYF
many,TRBV7-2,CASSLVDRNEQFF
many,TRBV7-2,CASSLMGLAGTDTQYF
-,TRBV27,CASSERALVGADTQYF
many,TRBV7-2,CASRSPGLGTDTQYF
many,TRBV20-1,CSGAGTSGGRENEQFF
many,TRBV7-2,CASSLEGLGGGGYTF
-,TRBV10-3,CAISPLGEGNEQYF
many,TRBV5-1,CASSLGLDAKVF
many,TRBV7-2,CASSLKQIGAGMGQETQYF
many,TRBV7-2,CASSLEGQLRFYEQYF
-,TRBV7-2,CASSPETGWGYTF
many,TRBV12-5,CASGGAPRGGSGANVLTF
many,TRBV7-6,CASSLGTGRPNEKLFF